This T cell receptor (beta chain) was documented in a study of CXCR3-negative and CXCR3-positive naive CD8 T cells. In preparing the TRB cDNA libraries, 5' RACE with UMI labels was used. TCRdb reprocessed the 5' RACE reads, keeping one entry per CDR3 protein, no DNA. Its listing shows 45,000 to 60,000 distinct CDR3 sequences. The CDR3 consists of 13 residues. Germline values: CDR1 SSHAT, CDR2 FNYEAQ (reference sequence). In terms of frequency, this clonotype is medium-sized. The V and J genes are TRBV7-7 and TRBJ2-7; TCRdb gives TRBD1 as the D gene, but with no DNA this cannot be confirmed. The receptor was isolated from a human donor in good health. Some clones in this sample may be carry-over from other donors' samples. The material sequenced was naive CXCR3- CD8+ T cells from blood. The subset is: CD45RO-CCR7+CD27+CD95- naive CD8+ T cells lacking CXCR3 (TNR3-). The CDR3 region is CASARGSAYEQYF.